Below, 19 T cell receptor beta chains from the same sample are listed, as sequenced in a study of blood T cell repertoires in COVID-19. Method: immunoSEQ multiplex PCR; TCRdb's copy keeps in-frame clones and lacks some. The sample has roughly 97,000 clones, 90% seen once. Sequenced sample: peripheral blood. These receptors all stem from a man aged 55 to 70 with acute or convalescent COVID-19.

CDR3 DNA sequence: TGTGCCAGCAGGATGGGCCCGAACACTGAAGCTTTCTTT. Amino acid sequence: CASRMGPNTEAFF. The chain has TRBV6-5 and TRBJ1-1; D gene ambiguous. CDR3 length equals 13 residues. The germline V gene encodes CDR1 MNHEY and CDR2 SVGAGI. Trimming left V 6 bases short and J 1 base short, with 9 bases between.

This rearrangement joins TRBV5-1 to TRBJ2-2; possibly TRBD1 for D (6 bases). The V gene's germline CDR1 is SGHRS and CDR2 YFSETQ. Trimming removed 0 bases at V and 0 bases at J, with 9 bases between. The length of the CDR3 is 16 residues. CDR3 in amino acids: CASSLVGGSNTGELFF. In nucleotides, the CDR3 is TGCGCCAGCAGCTTGGTTGGGGGCTCGAACACCGGGGAGCTGTTTTTT.

The chain employs TRBV5-6 and TRBJ2-7, with TRBD1 as a possible D gene (6 bases). This CDR3 comprises 15 residues. V was clipped by 0 bases and J by 0 bases, with 10 bases between them. Per the germline V gene, CDR1 is SGHDT and CDR2 is YYEEEE. In nucleotides, the CDR3 is TGTGCCAGCAGCTTGGTGGGGGCCACCTCCTACGAGCAGTACGTC. Protein: CASSLVGATSYEQYV.

The rearrangement links TRBV15 to TRBJ1-4, with unresolved D. Germline V gives CDR1 LNHNV, CDR2 YYDKDF (reference sequence). V lost 3 bases and J lost 6, with 14 bases in between. The CDR3 has 15 residues. CDR3 sequence (DNA): TGTGCCACCAGCAGGGAGGCGCGGACTTATGAAAAACTGTTTTTT. This codes for CATSREARTYEKLFF.

The chain couples TRBV2 to TRBJ1-6, with 8 positions matching TRBD1. The V gene end was trimmed by 8 bases and the J gene end by 5 bases; junction bases not matched to a gene: 8. The V gene's germline CDR1 is SNHLY and CDR2 FYNNEI. The CDR3 is 15 residues long. CDR3 nucleotide sequence: TGTGCCAGCGGAGAACAGGGGGTGGATAATTCACCCCTCCACTTT. This sequence encodes CASGEQGVDNSPLHF.

The chain carries TRBV12-3 or TRBV12-4 and TRBJ1-1; no reliable D call. The CDR3 extends over 13 amino acids. The ends were cut back, 6 bases at V and 1 base at J, with 9 bases in the middle. Here the CDR3 reads CASSFTRNTEAFF. The CDR3 DNA follows: TGTGCCAGCAGCTTTACACGGAACACTGAAGCTTTCTTT.

The chain couples TRBV9 to TRBJ2-7; 10 positions agree with TRBD1. The CDR3 is 14 amino acids. With 7 bases clipped from V and 2 bases from J, the junction kept 6 bases outside the gene matches. From germline, CDR1 is SGDLS and CDR2 YYNGEE. This CDR3 is CASGRGQGAYEQYF. Here the CDR3 DNA reads TGTGCCAGCGGAAGAGGACAGGGGGCCTACGAGCAGTACTTC.

The chain employs TRBV7-9 and TRBJ1-4, with 8 bases identical to TRBD1. This CDR3 is 13 amino acids long. Germline V lookup: CDR1 SEHNR, CDR2 FQNEAQ (reference sequence). V shed 8 bases, J shed 5 bases, and the junction held 4 bases outside the gene matches. The CDR3 here is CASGQGNNEKLFF. In DNA form, the CDR3 reads TGTGCCAGCGGACAGGGAAACAATGAAAAACTGTTTTTT.

J is TRBJ2-3 and V is TRBV6-5, with 7 bases matching TRBD2. V shed 6 bases, J shed 4 bases, and the junction held 10 bases outside the gene matches. CDR1 is MNHEY and CDR2 is SVGAGI in the germline V gene. This CDR3 region has 15 residues. Written as DNA, the CDR3 is TGTGCCAGCAGCCCCGGGACTACGGAGGCAGATACGCAGTATTTT. Translating gives CASSPGTTEADTQYF.

This chain links TRBV18 with TRBJ2-3; maybe TRBD2 (6 bases). V lost 2 bases and J 2 bases, leaving 20 bases between the germline ends. Germline V gene lookup returns CDR1 KGHSH and CDR2 LQKENI. The CDR3 covers 18 residues. The CDR3 loop reads CASSPGENTGLVTDTQYF. In DNA form, the CDR3 reads TGTGCCAGCTCACCAGGAGAGAATACGGGACTCGTCACAGATACGCAGTATTTT.

This chain joins TRBV4-1 and TRBJ2-1, with 9 bases identical to TRBD2. CDR3 length: 16 residues. Germline V gene data show CDR1 as MGHRA and CDR2 as YSYEKL. V shed 2 bases and J 3 bases; nucleotides not matched to a gene: 5. In DNA, the CDR3 is TGCGCCAGCAGCCAACTAGCGGGGCTGAACTACAATGAGCAGTTCTTC. Protein sequence: CASSQLAGLNYNEQFF.

The CDR3 DNA is TGTGCCAGTATAGGGACAGGGAGCCATCAGCCCCAGCATTTT. Residues: CASIGTGSHQPQHF. The J gene is TRBJ1-5, the V gene TRBV19; 9 bases align to TRBD1. In germline, CDR1 is LNHDA, CDR2 SQIVND (reference sequence). CDR3 length: 14 residues. J was trimmed by 5 bases and V by 7 bases; bases with no gene match: 6. Full variable domain (remainder filled in from reference TRBV19 and TRBJ1-5): DGGITQSPKYLFRKEGQNVTLSCEQNLNHDAMYWYRQDPGQGLRLIYYSQIVNDFQKGDIAEGYSVSREKKESFPLTVTSAQKNPTAFYLCASIGTGSHQPQHFGDGTRLSIL.

The chain recombines TRBV18 with TRBJ1-3; 7 bases map to TRBD1. Trimming at V came to 6 bases and at J to 4 bases, leaving 3 bases not matched to a gene. The CDR3 is made up of 13 amino acids. Germline V lookup: CDR1 KGHSH, CDR2 LQKENI. The CDR3 here is CASSPDRGNTIYF. CDR3 nucleotide sequence: TGTGCCAGCTCTCCGGACAGGGGAAACACCATATATTTT.

V usage is TRBV2 and J usage is TRBJ2-1; the match to TRBD2 covers 7 bases. Trimming cost V 7 bases and J 6 bases; bases outside gene matches: 9. This CDR3 spans 14 amino acids. Germline lookup yields CDR1 SNHLY and CDR2 FYNNEI. The CDR3 bases are TGTGCCAGCAATTCCCTAGCGGTAGGCAATGAGCAGTTCTTC. Its protein product is CASNSLAVGNEQFF.

This clone occurred a few times. The rearrangement joins TRBV2 to TRBJ2-7; D is ambiguous. Germline V gives CDR1 SNHLY, CDR2 FYNNEI. CDR3 size: 14 residues. V was clipped by 5 bases and J by 0 bases, with 11 bases between them. The CDR3 DNA follows: TGTGCCAGCAGTCCCGTGCGAGGCTCCTACGAGCAGTACTTC. Its protein is CASSPVRGSYEQYF.

The rearrangement joins TRBV7-8 to TRBJ1-1; D remains unclear. The CDR3 totals 14 residues. Per the germline V gene, CDR1 is SGHVS and CDR2 is FQNEAQ. V gave up 3 bases and J gave up 1 base, with 9 bases separating them. The CDR3 DNA reads TGTGCCAGCAGCTTGATGGCCCGGAACACTGAAGCTTTCTTT. It specifies CASSLMARNTEAFF. Looking up the rest from reference TRBV7-8 and TRBJ1-1 gives the full variable domain: GAGVSQSPRYKVAKRGQDVALRCDPISGHVSLFWYQQALGQGPEFLTYFQNEAQLDKSGLPSDRFFAERPEGSVSTLKIQRTQQEDSAVYLCASSLMARNTEAFFGQGTRLTVV.

The V call is TRBV3-1 (or the pseudogene TRBV3-2), the J call TRBJ1-1, with a possible D match to TRBD1 (6 bases). Trimming shortened V by 3 bases and J by 8 bases, and 7 bases separated the two germline ends. Germline CDR1 reads LGHDT; CDR2 reads YNNKEL (reference sequence). The CDR3 has 11 residues. CDR3 coding DNA: TGTGCCAGCAGCCAGACAGGCGAAGCTTTCTTT. Protein sequence: CASSQTGEAFF.

The genes are TRBV5-1 and TRBJ1-2; TRBD1 aligns across 8 bases. This CDR3 comprises 15 residues. Losses at the gene ends were 5 bases for V and 2 bases for J; bases not matched to a gene: 8. CDR1 and CDR2 (germline): SGHRS, YFSETQ. CDR3: CASSPDRGANYGYTF. CDR3 DNA sequence: TGCGCCAGCAGTCCTGACAGGGGCGCCAACTATGGCTACACCTTC.

The chain is built from TRBV5-1 and TRBJ1-1, with D perhaps matching TRBD1 (5 bases). V was pared by 4 bases and J by 3 bases, with 19 bases between. This CDR3 is 16 amino acids long. Per the germline V gene, CDR1 is SGHRS and CDR2 is YFSETQ. The DNA for the CDR3 is TGCGCCAGCAGCAGGCTCAATCAGGGATATGACACTGAAGCTTTCTTT. Encoded protein: CASSRLNQGYDTEAFF.